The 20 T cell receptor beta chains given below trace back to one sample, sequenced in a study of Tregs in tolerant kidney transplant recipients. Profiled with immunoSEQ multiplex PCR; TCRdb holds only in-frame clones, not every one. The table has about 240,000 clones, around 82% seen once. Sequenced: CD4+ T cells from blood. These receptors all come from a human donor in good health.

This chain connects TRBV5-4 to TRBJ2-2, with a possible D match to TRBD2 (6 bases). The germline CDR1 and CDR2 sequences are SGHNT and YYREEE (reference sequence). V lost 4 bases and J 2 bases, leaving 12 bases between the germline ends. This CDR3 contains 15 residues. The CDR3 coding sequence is TGTGCCAGCAGCGTCGGGACTTATAACACCGGGGAGCTGTTTTTT. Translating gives CASSVGTYNTGELFF.

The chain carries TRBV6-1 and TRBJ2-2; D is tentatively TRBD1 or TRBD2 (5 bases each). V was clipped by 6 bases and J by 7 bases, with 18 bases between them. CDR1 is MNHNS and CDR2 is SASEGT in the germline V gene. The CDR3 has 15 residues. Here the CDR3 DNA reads TGTGCCAGCAGCAAAATGGGGGTTCCGGTCGGGGAGCTGTTTTTT. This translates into CASSKMGVPVGELFF.

The CDR3 nucleotides read TGTGCCAGCAGCCCCGGTGGGCCAATGAACACTGAAGCTTTCTTT. This sequence encodes CASSPGGPMNTEAFF. V gene TRBV5-4 combines with J gene TRBJ1-1; D gene unclear. Germline V gene lookup returns CDR1 SGHNT and CDR2 YYREEE (reference sequence). V dropped 4 bases and J dropped 0 bases, with 13 bases sitting between them. This CDR3 is 15 amino acids long.

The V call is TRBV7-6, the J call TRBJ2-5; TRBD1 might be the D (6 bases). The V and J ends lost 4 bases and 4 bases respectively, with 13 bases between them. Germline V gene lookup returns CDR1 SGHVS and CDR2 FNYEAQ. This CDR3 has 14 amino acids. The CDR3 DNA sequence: TGTGCCAGCAGCTCAGGGGAACCCCCAGAGACCCAGTACTTC. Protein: CASSSGEPPETQYF. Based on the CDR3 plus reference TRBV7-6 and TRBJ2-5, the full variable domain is GAGVSQSPRYKVTKRGQDVALRCDPISGHVSLYWYRQALGQGPEFLTYFNYEAQQDKSGLPNDRFSAERPEGSISTLTIQRTEQRDSAMYRCASSSGEPPETQYFGPGTRLLVL.

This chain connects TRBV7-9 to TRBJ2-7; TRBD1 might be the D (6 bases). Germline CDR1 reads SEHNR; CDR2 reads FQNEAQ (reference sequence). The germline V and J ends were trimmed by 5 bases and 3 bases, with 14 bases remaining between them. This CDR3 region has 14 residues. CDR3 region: CASSQTGVHYEQYF. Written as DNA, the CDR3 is TGTGCCAGCAGCCAGACAGGAGTCCACTACGAGCAGTACTTC.

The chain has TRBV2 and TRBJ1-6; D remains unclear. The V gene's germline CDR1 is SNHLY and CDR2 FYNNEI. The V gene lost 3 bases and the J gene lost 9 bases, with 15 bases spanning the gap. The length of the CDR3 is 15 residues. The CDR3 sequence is CASSEPREVGSPLHF. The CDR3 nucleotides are TGTGCCAGCAGTGAGCCAAGGGAGGTCGGTTCACCCCTCCACTTT.

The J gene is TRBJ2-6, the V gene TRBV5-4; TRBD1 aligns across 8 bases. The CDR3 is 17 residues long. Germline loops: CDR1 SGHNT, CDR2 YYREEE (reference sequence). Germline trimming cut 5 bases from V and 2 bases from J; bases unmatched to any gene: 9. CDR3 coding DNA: TGTGCCAGCAGAGCAGGGGGCTCTCTCACTGGGGCCAACGTCCTGACTTTC. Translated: CASRAGGSLTGANVLTF. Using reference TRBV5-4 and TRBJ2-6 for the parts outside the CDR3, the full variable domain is ETGVTQSPTHLIKTRGQQVTLRCSSQSGHNTVSWYQQALGQGPQFIFQYYREEENGRGNFPPRFSGLQFPNYSSELNVNALELDDSALYLCASRAGGSLTGANVLTFGAGSRLTVL.

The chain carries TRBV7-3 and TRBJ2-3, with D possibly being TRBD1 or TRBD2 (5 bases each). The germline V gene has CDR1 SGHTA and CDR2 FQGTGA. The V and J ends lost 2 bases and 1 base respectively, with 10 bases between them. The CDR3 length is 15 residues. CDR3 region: CASSLWGLGTDTQYF. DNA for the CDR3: TGTGCCAGCAGCTTATGGGGGTTGGGCACAGATACGCAGTATTTT.

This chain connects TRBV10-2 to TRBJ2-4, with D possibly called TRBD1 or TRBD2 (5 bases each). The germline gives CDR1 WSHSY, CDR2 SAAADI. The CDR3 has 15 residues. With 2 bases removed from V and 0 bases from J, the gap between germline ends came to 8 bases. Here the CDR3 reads CASSEGGLAKNIQYF. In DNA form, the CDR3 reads TGCGCCAGCAGTGAGGGGGGTTTAGCCAAAAACATTCAGTACTTC.

CDR3 sequence (DNA): TGCAGCGTTGAAGACGGGACCTACGAGCAGTACTTC. This gives the protein CSVEDGTYEQYF. The rearrangement joins TRBV29-1 to TRBJ2-5, with D perhaps TRBD2 (5 bases). Judging by the DNA end, TRBJ2-7 fits better; the J call may be wrong. Germline-derived CDR1 and CDR2 are SQVTM and ANQGSEA. The CDR3 is made up of 12 amino acids.

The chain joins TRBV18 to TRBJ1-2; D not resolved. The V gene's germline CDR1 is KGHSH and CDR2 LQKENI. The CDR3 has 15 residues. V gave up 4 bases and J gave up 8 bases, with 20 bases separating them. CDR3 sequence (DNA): TGTGCCAGCTCACTATCCTCGGGCTCCCTGCGGGGCTACACCTTC. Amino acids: CASSLSSGSLRGYTF. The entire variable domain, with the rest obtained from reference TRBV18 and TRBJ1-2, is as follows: NAGVMQNPRHLVRRRGQEARLRCSPMKGHSHVYWYRQLPEEGLKFMVYLQKENIIDESGMPKERFSAEFPKEGPSILRIQQVVRGDSAAYFCASSLSSGSLRGYTFGSGTRLTVV.

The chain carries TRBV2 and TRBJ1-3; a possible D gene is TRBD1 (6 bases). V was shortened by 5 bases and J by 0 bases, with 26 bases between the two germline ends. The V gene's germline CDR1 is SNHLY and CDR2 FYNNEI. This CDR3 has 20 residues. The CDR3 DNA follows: TGTGCCAGCAGTCACCGTCCCCCAGGTAGACAGGCGCACTCTGGAAACACCATATATTTT. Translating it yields CASSHRPPGRQAHSGNTIYF.

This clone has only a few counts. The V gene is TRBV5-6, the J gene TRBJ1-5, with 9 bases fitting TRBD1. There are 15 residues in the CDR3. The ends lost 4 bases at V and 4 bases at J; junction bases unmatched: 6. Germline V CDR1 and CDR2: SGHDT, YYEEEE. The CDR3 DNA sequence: TGTGCCAGCAGCGTTACCGGGACAGGGAATCAGCCCCAGCATTTT. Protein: CASSVTGTGNQPQHF.

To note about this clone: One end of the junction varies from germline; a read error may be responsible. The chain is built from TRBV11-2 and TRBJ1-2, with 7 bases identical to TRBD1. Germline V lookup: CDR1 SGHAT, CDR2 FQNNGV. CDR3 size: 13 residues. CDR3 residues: CASSLVSQGIRDF. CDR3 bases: TGTGCCAGCAGCTTAGTTTCACAGGGGATTCGTGACTTC.

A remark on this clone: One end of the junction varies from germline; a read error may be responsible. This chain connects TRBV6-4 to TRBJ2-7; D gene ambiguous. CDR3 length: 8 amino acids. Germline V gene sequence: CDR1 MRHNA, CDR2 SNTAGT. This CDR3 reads CASSDWGF. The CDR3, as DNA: TGTGCCAGCAGTGACTGGGGATTC.

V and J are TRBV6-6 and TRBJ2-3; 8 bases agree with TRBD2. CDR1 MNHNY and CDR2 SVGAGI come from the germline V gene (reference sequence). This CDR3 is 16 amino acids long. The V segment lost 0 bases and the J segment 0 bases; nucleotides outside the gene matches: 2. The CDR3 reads CASSYSLAGSTDTQYF. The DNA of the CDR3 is TGTGCCAGCAGTTACTCGCTAGCGGGCAGCACAGATACGCAGTATTTT.

CDR3 amino acids: CASSMNTGGYQPQHF. The CDR3 DNA follows: TGTGCCAGTAGTATGAATACAGGGGGATATCAGCCCCAGCATTTT. V gene TRBV19 combines with J gene TRBJ1-5; 8 bases fit TRBD1. The germline V gene encodes CDR1 LNHDA and CDR2 SQIVND (reference sequence). The CDR3 totals 15 residues. With 3 bases clipped from V and 5 bases from J, the junction kept 6 bases outside the gene matches.

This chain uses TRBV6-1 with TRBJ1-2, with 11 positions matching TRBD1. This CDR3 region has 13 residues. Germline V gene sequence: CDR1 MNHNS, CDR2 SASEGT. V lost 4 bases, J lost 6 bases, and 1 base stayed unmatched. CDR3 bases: TGTGCCAGCAGTGGGGGACAGGGGGATGGCTACACCTTC. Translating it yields CASSGGQGDGYTF.

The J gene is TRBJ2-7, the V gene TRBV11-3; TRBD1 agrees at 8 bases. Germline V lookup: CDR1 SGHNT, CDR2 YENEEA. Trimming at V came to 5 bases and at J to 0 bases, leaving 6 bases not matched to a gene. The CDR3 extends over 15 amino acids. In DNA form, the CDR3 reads TGTGCCAGCAGCCCCCGGGACAGGTTCTCCTACGAGCAGTACTTC. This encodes CASSPRDRFSYEQYF.

In nucleotides, the CDR3 is TGTGCCAGTAGTATCTACAGGGTAGGCGGTGAGCAGTTCTTC. Translated, it gives CASSIYRVGGEQFF. The chain uses TRBV19 and TRBJ2-1, with a possible D match to TRBD1 (6 bases). This CDR3 has 14 residues. Between the trimmed V and J ends, which lost 3 bases and 9 bases, there was a span of 15 bases. The V gene's germline CDR1 is LNHDA and CDR2 SQIVND (reference sequence).